The source of this T cell receptor (beta chain) is a study of shared clonotypes between healthy human individuals. Study-level points and caveats: Sharing across several donors was seen in 4% to 6.5% of naive CD4 clonotypes. A limitation of the genetic and exposure-history diversity represented arose from few donors. Memory subsets generally showed lower estimated richness than naive subsets.

Every immunoSEQ plate was one replicate of a subset's evenly spread DNA. Clones were read by immunoSEQ multiplex PCR, and TCRdb kept only the in-frame ones, dropping some. Found here are roughly 890,000 clones, 80% to 95% of them singletons; the top ten hold 24%. Terminally differentiated effector memory CD45RA+ cells were excluded by CCR7 positive selection of CD45RO-negative cells. The length of the CDR3 is 13 residues. Germline CDR1 reads SEHNR; CDR2 reads FQNEAQ (reference sequence). Trimming pared 6 bases from V and 6 bases from J, leaving 12 bases between. As for this clone: The antigen is undetermined.

Source material: naive CD8+ T cells sorted from blood. V gene TRBV7-9 combines with J gene TRBJ1-3; TRBD1 is a possible D gene (5 bases). The TCR sequence derives from a man aged 25 to 40 in good health. CDR3 sequence reads: CASRGGGENTIYF. In DNA, the CDR3 is TGTGCCAGCAGGGGCGGGGGAGAAAACACCATATATTTT.